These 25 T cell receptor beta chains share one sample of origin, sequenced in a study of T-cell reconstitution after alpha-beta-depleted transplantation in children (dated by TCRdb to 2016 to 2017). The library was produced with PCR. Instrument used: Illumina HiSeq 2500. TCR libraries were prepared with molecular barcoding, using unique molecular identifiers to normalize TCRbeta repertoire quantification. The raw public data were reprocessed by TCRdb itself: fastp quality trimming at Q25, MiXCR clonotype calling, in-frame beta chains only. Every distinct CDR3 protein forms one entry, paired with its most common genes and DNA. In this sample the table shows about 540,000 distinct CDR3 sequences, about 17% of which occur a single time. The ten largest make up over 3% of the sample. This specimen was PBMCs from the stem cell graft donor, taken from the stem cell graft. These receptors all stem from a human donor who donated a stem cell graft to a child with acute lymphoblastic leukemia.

The CDR3 bases are TGTGCCAGCAGCATGGCCGGCCGCGGAGGGTACGAGCAGTACTTC. This translates into CASSMAGRGGYEQYF. V usage is TRBV7-9 and J usage is TRBJ2-7, with a possible D match to TRBD2 (6 bases). The CDR3 sequence is 15 residues long. Germline V gene data show CDR1 as SEHNR and CDR2 as FQNEAQ (reference sequence). Trimming took off 5 bases at V and 4 bases at J, with 18 bases between the two ends.

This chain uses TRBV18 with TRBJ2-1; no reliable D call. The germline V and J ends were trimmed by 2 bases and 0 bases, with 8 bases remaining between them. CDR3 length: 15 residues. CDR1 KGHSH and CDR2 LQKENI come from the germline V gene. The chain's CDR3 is CASSPEAVSYNEQFF. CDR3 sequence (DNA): TGTGCCAGCTCACCAGAAGCTGTCTCCTACAATGAGCAGTTCTTC.

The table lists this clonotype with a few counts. The CDR3: CASRDTTERYYNEQFF. DNA for the CDR3: TGTGCCAGCAGAGACACGACAGAGCGGTACTACAATGAGCAGTTCTTC. This sequence joins TRBV12-3 or TRBV12-4 and TRBJ2-1; either TRBD1 or TRBD2 may supply D (5 bases each). CDR3 length: 16 amino acids. V shed 6 bases and J shed 3 bases, with 18 bases lying between them.

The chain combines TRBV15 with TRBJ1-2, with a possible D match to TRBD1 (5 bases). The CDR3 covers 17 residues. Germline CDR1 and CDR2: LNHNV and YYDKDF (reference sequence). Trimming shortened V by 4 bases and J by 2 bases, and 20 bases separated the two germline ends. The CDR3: CATSTPLGTGSNYGYTF. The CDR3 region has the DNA TGTGCCACCAGCACCCCCCTCGGAACAGGCTCCAACTATGGCTACACCTTC.

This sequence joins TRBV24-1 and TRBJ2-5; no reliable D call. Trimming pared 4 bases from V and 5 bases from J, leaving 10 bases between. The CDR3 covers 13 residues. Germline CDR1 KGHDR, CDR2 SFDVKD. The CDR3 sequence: CATSDLYEETQYF. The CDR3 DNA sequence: TGTGCCACCAGTGACCTTTACGAGGAGACCCAGTACTTC.

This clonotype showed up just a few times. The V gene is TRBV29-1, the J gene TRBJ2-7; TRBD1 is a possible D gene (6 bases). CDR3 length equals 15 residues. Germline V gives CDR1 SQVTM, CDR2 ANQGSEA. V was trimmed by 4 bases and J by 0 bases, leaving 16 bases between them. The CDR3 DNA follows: TGCAGCGTTGTCGGGCAGGGGTTCCCCTCCTACGAGCAGTACTTC. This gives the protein CSVVGQGFPSYEQYF.

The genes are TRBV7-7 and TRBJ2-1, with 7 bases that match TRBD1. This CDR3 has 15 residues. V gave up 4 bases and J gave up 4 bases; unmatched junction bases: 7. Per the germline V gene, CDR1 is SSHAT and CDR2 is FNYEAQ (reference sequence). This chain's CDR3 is CASSSWDSLYNEQFF. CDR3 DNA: TGTGCCAGCAGCTCCTGGGACAGCTTGTACAATGAGCAGTTCTTC. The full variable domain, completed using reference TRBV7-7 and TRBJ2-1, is GAGVSQSPRYKVTKRGQDVTLRCDPISSHATLYWYQQALGQGPEFLTYFNYEAQPDKSGLPSDRFSAERPEGSISTLTIQRTEQRDSAMYRCASSSWDSLYNEQFFGPGTRLTVL.

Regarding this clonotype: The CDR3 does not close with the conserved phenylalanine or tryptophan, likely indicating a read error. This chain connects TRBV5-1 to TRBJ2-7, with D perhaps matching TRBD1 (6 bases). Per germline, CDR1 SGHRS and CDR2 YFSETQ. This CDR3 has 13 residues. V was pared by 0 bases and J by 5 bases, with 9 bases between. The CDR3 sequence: CASSLDRANEQYL. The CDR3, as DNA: TGCGCCAGCAGCTTGGACAGGGCCAACGAGCAGTACCTC.

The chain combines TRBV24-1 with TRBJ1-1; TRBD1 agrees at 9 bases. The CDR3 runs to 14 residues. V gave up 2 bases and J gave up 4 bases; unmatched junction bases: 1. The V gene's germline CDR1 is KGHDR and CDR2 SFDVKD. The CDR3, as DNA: TGTGCCACCAGTGATTCGACAGGGGGCACTGAAGCTTTCTTT. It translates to CATSDSTGGTEAFF.

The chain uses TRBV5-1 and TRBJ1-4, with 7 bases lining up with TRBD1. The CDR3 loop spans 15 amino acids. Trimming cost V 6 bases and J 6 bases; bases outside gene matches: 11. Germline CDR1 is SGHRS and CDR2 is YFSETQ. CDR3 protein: CASTPGGTADEKLFF. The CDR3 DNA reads TGCGCCAGCACCCCAGGCGGGACAGCGGATGAAAAACTGTTTTTT.

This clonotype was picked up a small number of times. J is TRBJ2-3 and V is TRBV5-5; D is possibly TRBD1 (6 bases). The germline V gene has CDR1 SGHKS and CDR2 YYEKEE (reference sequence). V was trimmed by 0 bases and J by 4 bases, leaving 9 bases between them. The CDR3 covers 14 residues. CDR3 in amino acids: CASSLAGASDTQYF. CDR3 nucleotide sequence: TGTGCCAGCAGCTTGGCAGGGGCGTCAGATACGCAGTATTTT.

The CDR3 loop reads CATEREKPGLQFF. In nucleotides, the CDR3 is TGTGCCACCGAACGGGAAAAGCCGGGGCTGCAGTTCTTC. The chain has TRBV6-1 and TRBJ2-1; possibly TRBD1 or TRBD2 for D (5 bases each). Looked up from germline, CDR1 is MNHNS and CDR2 is SASEGT. V shed 10 bases and J shed 12 bases, with 22 bases lying between them. There are 13 residues in the CDR3.

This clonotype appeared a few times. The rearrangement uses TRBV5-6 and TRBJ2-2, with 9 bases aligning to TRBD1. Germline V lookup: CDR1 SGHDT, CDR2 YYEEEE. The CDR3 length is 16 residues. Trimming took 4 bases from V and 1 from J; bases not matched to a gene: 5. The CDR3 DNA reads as TGTGCCAGCAGCCTCCAGGGACAGGGGAACACCGGGGAGCTGTTTTTT. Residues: CASSLQGQGNTGELFF.

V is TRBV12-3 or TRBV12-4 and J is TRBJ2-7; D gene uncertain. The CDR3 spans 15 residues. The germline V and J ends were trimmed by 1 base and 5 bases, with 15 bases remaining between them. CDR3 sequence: CASSLGAPIEDEQYF. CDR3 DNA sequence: TGTGCCAGCAGTTTAGGAGCCCCGATTGAGGACGAGCAGTACTTC.

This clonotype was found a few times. The CDR3 loop reads CATSRDRGSTDTQYF. The CDR3 region has the DNA TGTGCCACCAGCAGGGACAGGGGGTCCACAGATACGCAGTATTTT. The V gene is TRBV15, the J gene TRBJ2-3; 10 nucleotides align to TRBD1. This CDR3 has 15 amino acids. J was trimmed by 2 bases and V by 3 bases; bases with no gene match: 2. Germline V gene lookup returns CDR1 LNHNV and CDR2 YYDKDF (reference sequence).

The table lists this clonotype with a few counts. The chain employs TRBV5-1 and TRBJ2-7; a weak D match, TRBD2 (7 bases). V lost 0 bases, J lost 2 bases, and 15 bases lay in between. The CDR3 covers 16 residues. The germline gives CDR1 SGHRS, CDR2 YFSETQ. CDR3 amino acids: CASSLVGGDIAYEQYF. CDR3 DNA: TGCGCCAGCAGCTTGGTGGGAGGGGACATAGCCTACGAGCAGTACTTC.

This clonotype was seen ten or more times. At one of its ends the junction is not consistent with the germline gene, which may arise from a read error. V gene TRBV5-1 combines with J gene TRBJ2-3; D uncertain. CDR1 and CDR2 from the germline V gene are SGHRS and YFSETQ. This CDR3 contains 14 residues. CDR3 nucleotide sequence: TGCGCCAGCAGCTTGGATCGAAATGGTGATACCCAGTATTTT. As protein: CASSLDRNGDTQYF.

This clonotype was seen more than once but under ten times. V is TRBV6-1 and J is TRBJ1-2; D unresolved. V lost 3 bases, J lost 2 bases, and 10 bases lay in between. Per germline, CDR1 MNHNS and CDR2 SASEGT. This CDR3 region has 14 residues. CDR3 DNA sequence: TGTGCCAGCAGTGACCACCCGGGCAACTATGGCTACACCTTC. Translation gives CASSDHPGNYGYTF.

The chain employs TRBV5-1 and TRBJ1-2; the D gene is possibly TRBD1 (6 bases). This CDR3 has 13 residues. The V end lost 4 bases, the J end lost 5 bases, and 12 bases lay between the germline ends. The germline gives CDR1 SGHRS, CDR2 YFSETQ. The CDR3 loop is CASSTGPAYGYTF. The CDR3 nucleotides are TGCGCCAGCAGCACAGGGCCGGCTTATGGCTACACCTTC.

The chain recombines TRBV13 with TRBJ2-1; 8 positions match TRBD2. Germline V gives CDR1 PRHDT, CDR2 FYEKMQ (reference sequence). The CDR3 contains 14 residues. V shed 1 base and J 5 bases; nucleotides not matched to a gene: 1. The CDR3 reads CASSLAGLDNEQFF. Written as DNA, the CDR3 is TGTGCCAGCAGCTTAGCGGGACTAGACAATGAGCAGTTCTTC.

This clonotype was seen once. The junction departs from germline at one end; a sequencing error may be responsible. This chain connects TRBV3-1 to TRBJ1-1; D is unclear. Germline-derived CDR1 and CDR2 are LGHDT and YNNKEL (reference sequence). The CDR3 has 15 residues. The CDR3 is CASCQDPPPGPEAFF. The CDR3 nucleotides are TGTGCCAGCTGCCAAGATCCACCACCGGGTCCTGAAGCTTTCTTT. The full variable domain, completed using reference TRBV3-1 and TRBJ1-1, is DTAVSQTPKYLVTQMGNDKSIKCEQNLGHDTMYWYKQDSKKFLKIMFSYNNKELIINETVPNRFSPKSPDKAHLNLHINSLELGDSAVYFCASCQDPPPGPEAFFGQGTRLTVV.

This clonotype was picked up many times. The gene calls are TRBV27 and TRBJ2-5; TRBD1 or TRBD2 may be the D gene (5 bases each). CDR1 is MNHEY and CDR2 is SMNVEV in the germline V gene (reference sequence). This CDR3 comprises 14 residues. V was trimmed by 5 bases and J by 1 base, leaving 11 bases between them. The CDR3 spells CASSPWGSQETQYF. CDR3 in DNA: TGTGCCAGCAGTCCCTGGGGGAGCCAAGAGACCCAGTACTTC.

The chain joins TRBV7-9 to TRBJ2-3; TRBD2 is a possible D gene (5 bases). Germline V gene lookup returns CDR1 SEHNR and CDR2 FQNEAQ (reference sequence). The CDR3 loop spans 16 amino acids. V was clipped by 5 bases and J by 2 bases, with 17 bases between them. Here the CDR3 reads CASSLLVGSTTDTQYF. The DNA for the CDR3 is TGTGCCAGCAGCCTGTTAGTAGGGAGTACCACAGATACGCAGTATTTT.

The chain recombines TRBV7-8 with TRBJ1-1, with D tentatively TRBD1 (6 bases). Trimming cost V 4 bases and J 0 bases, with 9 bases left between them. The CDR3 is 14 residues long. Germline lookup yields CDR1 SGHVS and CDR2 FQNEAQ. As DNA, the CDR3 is TGTGCCAGCAGCTACAGGGCGGTGAACACTGAAGCTTTCTTT. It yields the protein CASSYRAVNTEAFF.

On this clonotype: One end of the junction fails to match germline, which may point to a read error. This chain's CDR3 is CASSFSVRGEGFF. Written as DNA, the CDR3 is TGTGCCAGCAGTTTTAGTGTCAGGGGAGAAGGTTTCTTT. The chain links TRBV12-3 or TRBV12-4 to TRBJ1-1, with D maybe TRBD1 (6 bases). The CDR3 runs 13 residues.